The T cell receptor beta chain described here comes from a study of PD-1 blockade in classical Hodgkin lymphoma. General study findings and limits: Although disease activity or prior therapy may be involved, causes of the repertoire differences remain undefined. Compared with healthy donors, newly diagnosed patients reportedly showed lower baseline TCR diversity.

Some clones are missing from TCRdb's copy, which holds only in-frame ones; the method was immunoSEQ multiplex PCR. The table lists about 16,000 clones, about 93% of them singletons, with around 7% in the top ten. The sample's time point: newly diagnosed, previously untreated cHL patient sample. Untreated, newly diagnosed classical Hodgkin lymphoma PBMCs were used for comparison. The germline V gene encodes CDR1 SGHTA and CDR2 FQGNSA. The CDR3 is made up of 15 amino acids. By proportion, this clone is large (0.1 to 1%). What it recognizes is unknown. A read error may produce the germline difference seen at one junction end.

The TCR was taken from a human donor with classical Hodgkin lymphoma. The source material was peripheral blood mononuclear cells (PBMCs). This rearrangement joins TRBV7-2 to TRBJ2-1; 9 bases fit TRBD2. DNA for the CDR3: TGTGCCAGCAGCTCACTTCCGGGACTAGCAGGAGAGGTAATCTTC. Amino acids: CASSSLPGLAGEVIF. Drawing the rest from reference TRBV7-2 and TRBJ2-1, the complete variable domain is GAGVSQSPSNKVTEKGKDVELRCDPISGHTALYWYRQSLGQGLEFLIYFQGNSAPDKSGLPSDRFSAERTGGSVSTLTIQRTQQEDSAVYLCASSSLPGLAGEVIFGPGTRLTVL.